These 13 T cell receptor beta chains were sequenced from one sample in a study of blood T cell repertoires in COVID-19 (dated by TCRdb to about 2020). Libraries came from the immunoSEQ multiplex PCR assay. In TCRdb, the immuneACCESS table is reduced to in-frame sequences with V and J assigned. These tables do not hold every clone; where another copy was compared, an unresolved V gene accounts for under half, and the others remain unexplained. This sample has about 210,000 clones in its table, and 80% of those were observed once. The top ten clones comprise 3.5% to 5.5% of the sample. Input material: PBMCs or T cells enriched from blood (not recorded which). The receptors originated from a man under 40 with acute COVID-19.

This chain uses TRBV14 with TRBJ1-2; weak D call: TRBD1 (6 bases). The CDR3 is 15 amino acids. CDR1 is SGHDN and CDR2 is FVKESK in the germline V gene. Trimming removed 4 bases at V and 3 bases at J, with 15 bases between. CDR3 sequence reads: CASSRIDTGHYGYTF. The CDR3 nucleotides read TGTGCCAGCAGCCGAATTGACACAGGGCACTATGGCTACACCTTC.

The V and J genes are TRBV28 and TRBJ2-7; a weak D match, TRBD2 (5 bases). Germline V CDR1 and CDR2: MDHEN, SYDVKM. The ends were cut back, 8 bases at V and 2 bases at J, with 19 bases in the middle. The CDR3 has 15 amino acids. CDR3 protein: CASCPLTGFAYEQYF. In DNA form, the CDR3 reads TGTGCCAGCTGCCCCCTCACGGGATTCGCCTACGAGCAGTACTTC.

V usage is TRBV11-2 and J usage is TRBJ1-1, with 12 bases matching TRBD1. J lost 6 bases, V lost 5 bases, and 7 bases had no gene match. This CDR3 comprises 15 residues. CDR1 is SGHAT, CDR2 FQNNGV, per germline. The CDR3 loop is CASSTGQGAVPEAFF. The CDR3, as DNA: TGTGCCAGCAGCACGGGACAGGGGGCAGTTCCTGAAGCTTTCTTT. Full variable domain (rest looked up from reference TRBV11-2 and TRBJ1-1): EAGVAQSPRYKIIEKRQSVAFWCNPISGHATLYWYQQILGQGPKLLIQFQNNGVVDDSQLPKDRFSAERLKGVDSTLKIQPAKLEDSAVYLCASSTGQGAVPEAFFGQGTRLTVV.

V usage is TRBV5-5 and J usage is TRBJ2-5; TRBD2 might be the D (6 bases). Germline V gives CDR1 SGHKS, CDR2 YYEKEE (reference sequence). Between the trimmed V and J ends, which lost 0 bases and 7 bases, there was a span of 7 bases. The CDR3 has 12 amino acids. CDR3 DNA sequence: TGTGCCAGCAGCTTGGTGGGGGGGACCCAGTACTTC. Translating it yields CASSLVGGTQYF.

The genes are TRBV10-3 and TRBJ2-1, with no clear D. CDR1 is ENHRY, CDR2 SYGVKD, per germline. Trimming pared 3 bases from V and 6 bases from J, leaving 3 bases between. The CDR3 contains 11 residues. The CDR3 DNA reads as TGTGCCATCAGTGACAGCAATGAGCAGTTCTTC. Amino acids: CAISDSNEQFF.

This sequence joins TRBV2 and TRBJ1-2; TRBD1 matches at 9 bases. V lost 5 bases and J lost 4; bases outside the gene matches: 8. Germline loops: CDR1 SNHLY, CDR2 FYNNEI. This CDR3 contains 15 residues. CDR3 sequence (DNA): TGTGCCAGCAGTCAAACAGGGGGCAGTGGCTATGGCTACACCTTC. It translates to CASSQTGGSGYGYTF.

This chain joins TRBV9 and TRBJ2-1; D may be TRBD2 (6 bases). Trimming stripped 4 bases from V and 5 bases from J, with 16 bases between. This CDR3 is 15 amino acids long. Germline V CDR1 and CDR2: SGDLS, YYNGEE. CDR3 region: CASSLHGPGDNEQFF. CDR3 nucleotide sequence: TGTGCCAGCAGCCTACATGGGCCGGGGGACAATGAGCAGTTCTTC. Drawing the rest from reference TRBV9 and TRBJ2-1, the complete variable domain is DSGVTQTPKHLITATGQRVTLRCSPRSGDLSVYWYQQSLDQGLQFLIQYYNGEERAKGNILERFSAQQFPDLHSELNLSSLELGDSALYFCASSLHGPGDNEQFFGPGTRLTVL.

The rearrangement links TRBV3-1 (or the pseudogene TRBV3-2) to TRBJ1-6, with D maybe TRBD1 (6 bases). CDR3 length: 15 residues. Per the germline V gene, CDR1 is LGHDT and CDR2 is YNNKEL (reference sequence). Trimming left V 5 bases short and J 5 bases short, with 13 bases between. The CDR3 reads CASSRRQANNSPLHF. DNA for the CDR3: TGTGCCAGCAGCAGACGACAGGCGAATAATTCACCCCTCCACTTT.

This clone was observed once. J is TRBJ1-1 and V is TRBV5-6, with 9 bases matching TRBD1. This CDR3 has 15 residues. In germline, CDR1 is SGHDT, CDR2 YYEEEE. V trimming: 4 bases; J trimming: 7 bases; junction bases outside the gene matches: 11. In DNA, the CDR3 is TGTGCCAGCAGCCCCTTCAGGGACAGGGATGTTGAAGCTTTCTTT. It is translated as CASSPFRDRDVEAFF.

The CDR3 reads CASREDPGQGVRLYEQYF. CDR3 sequence (DNA): TGTGCCAGCCGAGAGGACCCGGGACAGGGGGTCAGACTATACGAGCAGTACTTC. This chain links TRBV2 with TRBJ2-7; 11 bases match TRBD1. Trimming took 8 bases from V and 4 from J; bases not matched to a gene: 19. This CDR3 has 18 residues. The germline V gene has CDR1 SNHLY and CDR2 FYNNEI.

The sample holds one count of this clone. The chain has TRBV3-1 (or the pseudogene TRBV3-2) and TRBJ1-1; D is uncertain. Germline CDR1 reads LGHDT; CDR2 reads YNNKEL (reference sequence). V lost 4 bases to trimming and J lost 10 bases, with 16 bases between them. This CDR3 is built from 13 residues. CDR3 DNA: TGTGCCAGCAGCCTTAGAGGAGGCGTGAGAGCTTTCTTT. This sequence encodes CASSLRGGVRAFF.

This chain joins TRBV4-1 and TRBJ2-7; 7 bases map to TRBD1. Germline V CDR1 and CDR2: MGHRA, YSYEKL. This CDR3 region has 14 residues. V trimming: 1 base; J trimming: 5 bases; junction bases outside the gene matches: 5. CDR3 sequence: CASSQGQGKDEQYF. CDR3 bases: TGCGCCAGCAGCCAAGGACAGGGTAAAGACGAGCAGTACTTC.

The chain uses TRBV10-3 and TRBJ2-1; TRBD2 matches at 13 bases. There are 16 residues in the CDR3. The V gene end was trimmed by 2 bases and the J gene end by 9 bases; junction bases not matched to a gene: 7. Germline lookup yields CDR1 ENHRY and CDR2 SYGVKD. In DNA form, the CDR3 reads TGTGCCATCAGTGAGGCCGGGACTAGCGGGGCCCGTGAGCAGTTCTTC. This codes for CAISEAGTSGAREQFF.